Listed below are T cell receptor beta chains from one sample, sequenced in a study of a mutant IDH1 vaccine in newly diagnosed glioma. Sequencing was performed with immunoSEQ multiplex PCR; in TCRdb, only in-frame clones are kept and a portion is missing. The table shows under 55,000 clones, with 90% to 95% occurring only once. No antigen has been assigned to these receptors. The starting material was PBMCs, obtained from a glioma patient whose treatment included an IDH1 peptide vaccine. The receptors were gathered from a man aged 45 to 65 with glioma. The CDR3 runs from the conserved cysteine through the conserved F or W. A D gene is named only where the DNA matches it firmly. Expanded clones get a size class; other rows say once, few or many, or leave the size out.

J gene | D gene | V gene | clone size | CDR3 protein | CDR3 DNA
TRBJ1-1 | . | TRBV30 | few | CAWILMNTEAFF | TGTGCCTGGATCCTGATGAACACTGAAGCTTTCTTT
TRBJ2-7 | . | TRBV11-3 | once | CASSQDSSYEQYF | TGTGCCAGCAGCCAAGATAGCTCCTACGAGCAGTACTTC
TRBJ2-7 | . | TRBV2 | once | CASRPTVLTYEQYF | TGTGCCAGCAGGCCGACAGTACTAACCTACGAGCAGTACTTC
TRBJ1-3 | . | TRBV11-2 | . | CASSLLAGNTIYF | TGTGCCAGCAGCTTGCTGGCTGGAAACACCATATATTTT
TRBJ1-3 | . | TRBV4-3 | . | CASSQESYSGGNTIYF | TGCGCCAGCAGCCAAGAATCTTACTCCGGGGGAAACACCATATATTTT
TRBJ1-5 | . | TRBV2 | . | CASSPGQVNQPQHF | TGTGCCAGCAGCCCCGGACAAGTCAATCAGCCCCAGCATTTT
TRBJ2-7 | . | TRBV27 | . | CASSLSGAPPHEQYF | TGTGCCAGCAGTTTATCGGGGGCCCCGCCCCACGAGCAGTACTTC
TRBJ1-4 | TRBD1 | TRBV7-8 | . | CASSPSEQGNEKLFF | TGTGCCAGCAGCCCGTCTGAACAGGGGAATGAAAAACTGTTTTTT
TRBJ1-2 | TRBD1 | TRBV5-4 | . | CASSLGFRDRDDYGYTF | TGTGCCAGCAGCTTGGGATTTAGGGACAGGGATGACTATGGCTACACCTTC
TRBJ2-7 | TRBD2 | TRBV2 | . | CASDRQGGNEQYF | TGTGCCAGCGATCGTCAGGGAGGGAACGAGCAGTACTTC
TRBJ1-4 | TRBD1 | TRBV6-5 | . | CASSYSPTGNEKLFF | TGTGCCAGCAGTTACTCGCCGACAGGGAATGAAAAACTGTTTTTT
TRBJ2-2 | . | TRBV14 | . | CASSYGTGELFF | TGTGCCAGCTCTTATGGGACCGGGGAGCTGTTTTTT
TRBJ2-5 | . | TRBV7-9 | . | CASSLSKLQETQYF | TGTGCCAGCAGCTTAAGCAAGCTTCAAGAGACCCAGTACTTC
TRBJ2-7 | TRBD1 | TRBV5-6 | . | CASRLGQIPYEQYF | TGTGCCAGCAGACTGGGACAGATCCCCTACGAGCAGTACTTC
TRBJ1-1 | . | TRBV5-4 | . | CASSLTARDTEAFF | TGTGCCAGCAGCCTGACCGCCCGAGACACTGAAGCTTTCTTT
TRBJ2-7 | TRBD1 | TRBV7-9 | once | CASSSPGDRGYEQYF | TGTGCCAGCAGCTCTCCCGGGGACAGGGGATACGAGCAGTACTTC
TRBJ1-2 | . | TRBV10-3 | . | CAISEYGLYGYTF | TGTGCCATCAGTGAGTACGGATTGTATGGCTACACCTTC
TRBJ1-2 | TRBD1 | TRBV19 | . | CASSLQGNGYTF | TGTGCCAGTAGCCTACAGGGGAATGGCTACACCTTC
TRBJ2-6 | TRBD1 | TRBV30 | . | CAWSRTGAGANVLTF | TGTGCCTGGAGTAGAACAGGGGCCGGGGCCAACGTCCTGACTTTC
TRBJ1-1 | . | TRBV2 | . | CASSEQNTEAFF | TGTGCCAGCAGTGAACAGAACACTGAAGCTTTCTTT
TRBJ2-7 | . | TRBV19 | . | CASSRYNTEINEQYF | TGTGCCAGTAGTAGATACAACACGGAGATAAACGAGCAGTACTTC
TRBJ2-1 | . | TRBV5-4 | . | CASSLPGSANEQFF | TGTGCCAGCAGCTTGCCCGGGAGCGCCAATGAGCAGTTCTTC
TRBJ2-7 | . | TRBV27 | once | CASSPGTSTFYEQYF | TGTGCCAGCAGTCCCGGGACGAGCACCTTCTACGAGCAGTACTTC
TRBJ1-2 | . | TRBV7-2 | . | CASSSTENYGYTF | TGTGCCAGCAGCTCAACAGAAAACTATGGCTACACCTTC
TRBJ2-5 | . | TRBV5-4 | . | CASSLWTLETQYF | TGTGCCAGCAGCTTGTGGACTCTTGAGACCCAGTACTTC
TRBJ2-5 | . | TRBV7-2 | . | CASSLGGVNQETQYF | TGTGCCAGCAGCTTAGGTGGGGTAAACCAAGAGACCCAGTACTTC
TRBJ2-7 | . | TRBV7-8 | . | CASSEGRTRLYEQYF | TGTGCCAGCAGCGAAGGGAGGACTCGATTATACGAGCAGTACTTC
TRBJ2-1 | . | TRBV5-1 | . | CASSLGNTGTYNEQFF | TGCGCCAGCAGCCTGGGTAATACCGGGACGTACAATGAGCAGTTCTTC
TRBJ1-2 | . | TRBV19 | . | CASSMNSNYGYTF | TGTGCCAGTAGTATGAACAGCAACTATGGCTACACCTTC
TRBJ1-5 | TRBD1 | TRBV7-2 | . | CASSLVVSGTGHQPQHF | TGTGCCAGCAGCTTAGTAGTTTCCGGGACAGGGCATCAGCCCCAGCATTTT
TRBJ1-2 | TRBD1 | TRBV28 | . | CASSSNRGLFNYGYTF | TGTGCCAGCAGTTCAAACAGGGGGCTGTTTAACTATGGCTACACCTTC
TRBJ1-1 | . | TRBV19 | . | CASTSWGGNTEAFF | TGTGCCAGTACCTCGTGGGGGGGGAACACTGAAGCTTTCTTT
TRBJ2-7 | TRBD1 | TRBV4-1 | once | CASSHHNRGTGADEQYF | TGCGCCAGCAGCCACCACAATCGGGGGACAGGGGCTGACGAGCAGTACTTC
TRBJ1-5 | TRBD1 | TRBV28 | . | CASRDTGGAFIGNQPQHF | TGTGCCAGCAGGGATACAGGGGGCGCCTTCATCGGTAATCAGCCCCAGCATTTT
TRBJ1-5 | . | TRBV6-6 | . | CASSKNRINQPQHF | TGTGCCAGCAGTAAAAACAGGATCAATCAGCCCCAGCATTTT
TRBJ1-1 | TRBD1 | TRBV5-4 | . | CASSLIEGQEAFF | TGTGCCAGCAGCTTGATTGAGGGACAGGAAGCTTTCTTT
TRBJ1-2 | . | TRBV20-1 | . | CSATNYGYTF | TGCAGTGCAACTAACTATGGCTACACCTTC
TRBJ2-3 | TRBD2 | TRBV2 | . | CASSGGEVRGSTDTQYF | TGTGCCAGCTCTGGGGGGGAGGTCCGGGGTAGTACAGATACGCAGTATTTT
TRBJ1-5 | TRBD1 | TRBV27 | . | CASSLSQGAKQPQHF | TGTGCCAGCAGTTTATCTCAGGGGGCGAAGCAGCCCCAGCATTTT
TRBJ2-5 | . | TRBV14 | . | CASSQDRRTQYF | TGTGCCAGCAGCCAAGATCGGAGAACCCAGTACTTC
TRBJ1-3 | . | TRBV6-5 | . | CASISGTGNTIYF | TGTGCCAGCATTAGCGGGACTGGAAACACCATATATTTT
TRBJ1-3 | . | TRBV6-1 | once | CATRGGSGNTIYF | TGTGCCACCCGGGGGGGCTCTGGAAACACCATATATTTT
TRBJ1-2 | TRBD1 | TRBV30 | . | CAFLTGDLNYGYTF | TGTGCCTTCCTGACAGGGGACCTTAACTATGGCTACACCTTC
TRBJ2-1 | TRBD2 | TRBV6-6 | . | CASSRTSANNNEQFF | TGTGCCAGCAGCCGAACTAGCGCTAATAACAATGAGCAGTTCTTC
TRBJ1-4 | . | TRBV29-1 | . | CSVEDGGGLEKLFF | TGCAGCGTTGAAGATGGGGGGGGACTTGAAAAACTGTTTTTT
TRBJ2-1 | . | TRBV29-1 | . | CSVDGPTTLSYNEQFF | TGCAGCGTAGACGGACCTACGACCCTCTCCTACAATGAGCAGTTCTTC
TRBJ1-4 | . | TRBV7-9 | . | CASSLLQGIPNEKLFF | TGTGCCAGCAGCTTGTTACAGGGTATCCCTAATGAAAAACTGTTTTTT
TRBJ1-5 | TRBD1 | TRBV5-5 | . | CASSWGTGGAQPQHF | TGTGCCAGCAGCTGGGGGACAGGGGGCGCTCAGCCCCAGCATTTT